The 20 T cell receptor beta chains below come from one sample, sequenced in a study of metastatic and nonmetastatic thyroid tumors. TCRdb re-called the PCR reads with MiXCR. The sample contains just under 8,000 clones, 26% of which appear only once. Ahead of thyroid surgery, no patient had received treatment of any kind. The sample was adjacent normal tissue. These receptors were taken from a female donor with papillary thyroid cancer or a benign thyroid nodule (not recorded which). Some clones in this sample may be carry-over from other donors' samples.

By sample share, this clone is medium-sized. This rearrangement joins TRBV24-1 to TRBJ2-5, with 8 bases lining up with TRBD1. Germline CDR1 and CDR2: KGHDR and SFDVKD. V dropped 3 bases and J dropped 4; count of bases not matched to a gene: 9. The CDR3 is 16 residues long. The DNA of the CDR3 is TGTGCCACCAGTGATGGCGGGGCCAGGGGGCTAGAGACCCAGTACTTC. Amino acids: CATSDGGARGLETQYF.

In DNA, the CDR3 is TGCAGTGCTAGAGACAATCGAGCGGGAGGCACCTACGAGCAGTACTTC. It specifies CSARDNRAGGTYEQYF. The chain has TRBV20-1 and TRBJ2-7, with 9 bases identical to TRBD2. Trimming at V came to 0 bases and at J to 2 bases, leaving 8 bases not matched to a gene. The CDR3 sequence is 16 residues long. The germline CDR1 and CDR2 sequences are DFQATT and SNEGSKA (reference sequence).

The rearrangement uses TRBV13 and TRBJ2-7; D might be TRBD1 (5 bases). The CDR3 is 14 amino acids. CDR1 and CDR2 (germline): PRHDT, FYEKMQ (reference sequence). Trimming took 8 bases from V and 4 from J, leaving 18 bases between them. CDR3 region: CASYRDRRIYEQYF. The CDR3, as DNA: TGTGCCAGCTACCGCGACAGACGGATTTACGAGCAGTACTTC.

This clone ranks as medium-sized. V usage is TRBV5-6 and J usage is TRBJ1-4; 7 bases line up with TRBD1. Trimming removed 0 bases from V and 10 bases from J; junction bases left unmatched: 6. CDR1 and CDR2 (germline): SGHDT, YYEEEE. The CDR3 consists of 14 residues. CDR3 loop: CASSLVQGSGKLFF. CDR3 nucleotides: TGTGCCAGCAGCTTGGTACAGGGGAGCGGAAAACTGTTTTTT.

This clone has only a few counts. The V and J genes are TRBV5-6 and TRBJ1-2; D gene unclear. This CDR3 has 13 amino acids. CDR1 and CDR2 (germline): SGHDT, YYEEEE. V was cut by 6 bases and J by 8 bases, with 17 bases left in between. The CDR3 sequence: CASTAKGRGGYTF. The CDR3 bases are TGTGCCAGCACCGCCAAAGGGCGGGGAGGCTACACCTTC. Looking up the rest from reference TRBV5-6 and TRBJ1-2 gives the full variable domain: DAGVTQSPTHLIKTRGQQVTLRCSPKSGHDTVSWYQQALGQGPQFIFQYYEEEERQRGNFPDRFSGHQFPNYSSELNVNALLLGDSALYLCASTAKGRGGYTFGSGTRLTVV.

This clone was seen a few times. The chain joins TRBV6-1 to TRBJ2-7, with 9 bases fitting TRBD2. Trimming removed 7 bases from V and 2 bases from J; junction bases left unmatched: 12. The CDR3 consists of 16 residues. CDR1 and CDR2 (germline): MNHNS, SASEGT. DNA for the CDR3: TGTGCCAGCATTCTTTCTAGGGGCGGGGGGGCCTACGAGCAGTACTTC. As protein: CASILSRGGGAYEQYF.

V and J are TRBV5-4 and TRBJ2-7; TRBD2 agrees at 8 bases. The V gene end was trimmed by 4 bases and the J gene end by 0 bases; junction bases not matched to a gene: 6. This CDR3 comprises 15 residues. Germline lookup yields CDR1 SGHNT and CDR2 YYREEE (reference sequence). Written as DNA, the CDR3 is TGTGCCAGCAGCCCAGCGGGGGCTAGCTCCTACGAGCAGTACTTC. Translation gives CASSPAGASSYEQYF.

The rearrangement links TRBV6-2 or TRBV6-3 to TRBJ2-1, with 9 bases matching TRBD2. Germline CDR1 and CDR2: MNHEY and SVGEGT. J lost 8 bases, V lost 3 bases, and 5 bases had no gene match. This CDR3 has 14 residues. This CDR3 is CASSYGLASDEQFF. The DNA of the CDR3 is TGTGCCAGCAGTTATGGACTAGCGAGCGATGAGCAGTTCTTC.

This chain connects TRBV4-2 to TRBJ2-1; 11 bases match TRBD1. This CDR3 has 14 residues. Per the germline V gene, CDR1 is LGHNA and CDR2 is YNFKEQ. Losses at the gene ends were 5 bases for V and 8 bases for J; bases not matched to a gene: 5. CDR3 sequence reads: CASSSGTGGHEQFF. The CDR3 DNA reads TGTGCCAGCAGCTCCGGGACAGGGGGGCATGAGCAGTTCTTC.

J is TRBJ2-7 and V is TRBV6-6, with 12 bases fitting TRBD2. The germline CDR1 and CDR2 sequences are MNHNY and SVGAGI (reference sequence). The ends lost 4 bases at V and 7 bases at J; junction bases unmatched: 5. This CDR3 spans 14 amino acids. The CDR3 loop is CASSSGTSGREQYF. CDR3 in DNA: TGTGCCAGCAGTTCCGGGACTAGCGGGCGGGAGCAGTACTTC.

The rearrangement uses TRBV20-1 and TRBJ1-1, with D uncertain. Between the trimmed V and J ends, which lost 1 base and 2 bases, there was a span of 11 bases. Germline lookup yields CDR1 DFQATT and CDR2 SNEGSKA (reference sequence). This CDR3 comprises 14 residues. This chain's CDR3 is CSARGVRANTEAFF. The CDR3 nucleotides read TGCAGTGCTAGAGGCGTCCGGGCCAACACTGAAGCTTTCTTT.

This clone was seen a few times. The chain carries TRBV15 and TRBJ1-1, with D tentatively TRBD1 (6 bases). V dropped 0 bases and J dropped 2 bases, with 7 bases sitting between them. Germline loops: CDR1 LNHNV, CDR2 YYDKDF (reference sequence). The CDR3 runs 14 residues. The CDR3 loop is CATSRDRGNTEAFF. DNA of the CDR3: TGTGCCACCAGCAGAGACAGGGGCAACACTGAAGCTTTCTTT.

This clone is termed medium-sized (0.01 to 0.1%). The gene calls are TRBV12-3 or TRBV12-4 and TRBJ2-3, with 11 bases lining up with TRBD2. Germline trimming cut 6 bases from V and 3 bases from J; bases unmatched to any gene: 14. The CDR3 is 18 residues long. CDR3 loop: CASRTLAGGPIRTDTQYF. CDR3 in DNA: TGTGCCAGCAGGACTCTAGCGGGGGGACCCATTAGGACAGATACGCAGTATTTT.

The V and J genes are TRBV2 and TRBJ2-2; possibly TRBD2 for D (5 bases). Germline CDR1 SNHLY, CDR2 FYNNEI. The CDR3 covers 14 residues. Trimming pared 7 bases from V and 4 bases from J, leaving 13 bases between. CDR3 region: CASTGYLSTGELFF. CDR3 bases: TGTGCCAGCACGGGGTACCTTAGCACCGGGGAGCTGTTTTTT. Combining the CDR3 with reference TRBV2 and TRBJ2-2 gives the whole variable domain EPEVTQTPSHQVTQMGQEVILRCVPISNHLYFYWYRQILGQKVEFLVSFYNNEISEKSEIFDDQFSVERPDGSNFTLKIRSTKLEDSAMYFCASTGYLSTGELFFGEGSRLTVL.

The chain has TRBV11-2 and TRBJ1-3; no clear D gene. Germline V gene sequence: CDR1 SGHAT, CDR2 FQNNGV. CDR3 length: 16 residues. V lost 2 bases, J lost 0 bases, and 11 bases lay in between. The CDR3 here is CASSLNPASSGNTIYF. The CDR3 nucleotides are TGTGCCAGCAGCTTAAATCCAGCGAGCTCTGGAAACACCATATATTTT.

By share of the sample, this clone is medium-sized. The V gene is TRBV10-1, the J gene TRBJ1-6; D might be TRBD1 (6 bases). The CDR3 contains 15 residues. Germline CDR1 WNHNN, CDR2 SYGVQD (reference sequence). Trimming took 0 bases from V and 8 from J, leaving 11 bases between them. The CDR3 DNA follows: TGCGCCAGCAGTGAGTCTGGGGGGCTGGATTCACCCCTCCACTTT. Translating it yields CASSESGGLDSPLHF.

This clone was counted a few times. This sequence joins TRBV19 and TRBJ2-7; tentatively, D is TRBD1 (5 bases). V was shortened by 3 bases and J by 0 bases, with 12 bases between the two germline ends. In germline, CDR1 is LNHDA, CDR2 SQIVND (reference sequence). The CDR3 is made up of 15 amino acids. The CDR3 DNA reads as TGTGCCAGTAGTATTCGAGACAGCCTCTCCTACGAGCAGTACTTC. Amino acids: CASSIRDSLSYEQYF.

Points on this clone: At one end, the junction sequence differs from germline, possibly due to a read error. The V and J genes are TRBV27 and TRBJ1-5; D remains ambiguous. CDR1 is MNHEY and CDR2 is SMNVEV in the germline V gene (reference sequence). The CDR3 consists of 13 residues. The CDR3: CACSFQSIKPQHF. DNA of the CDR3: TGTGCCTGCAGTTTCCAGAGCATTAAGCCCCAGCATTTT.

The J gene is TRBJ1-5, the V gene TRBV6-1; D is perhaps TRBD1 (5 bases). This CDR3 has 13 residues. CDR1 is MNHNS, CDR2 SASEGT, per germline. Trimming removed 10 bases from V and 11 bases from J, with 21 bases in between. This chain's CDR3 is CATAPSRGASQHF. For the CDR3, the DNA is TGTGCCACTGCCCCATCCCGCGGGGCTTCCCAGCATTTT.

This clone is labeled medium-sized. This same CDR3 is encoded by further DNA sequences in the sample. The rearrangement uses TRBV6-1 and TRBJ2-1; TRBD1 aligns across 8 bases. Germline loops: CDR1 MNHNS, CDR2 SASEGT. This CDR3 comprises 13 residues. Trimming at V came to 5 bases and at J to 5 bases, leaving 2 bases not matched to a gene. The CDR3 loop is CASSRTGNNEQFF. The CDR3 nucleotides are TGTGCCAGCAGTCGGACAGGGAACAATGAGCAGTTCTTC.